The T cell receptor beta chain described here comes from a study of T cell repertoires in cytomegalovirus infection. Study-wide context: Based on public TCR beta signatures, there were indications of CMV infection and of a matching HLA type.

Trimming took 5 bases from V and 7 from J; bases not matched to a gene: 10. CDR1 is PRHDT and CDR2 is FYEKMQ in the germline V gene (reference sequence). The CDR3 length is 14 residues. TCRdb reanalysed the reads using MiXCR and keeps one entry per CDR3 protein. The data contain roughly 990,000 distinct CDR3 sequences, 25% to 40% of them singletons. This clonotype has just one count. Its antigen is unknown. The sequencing used cultured CD8+ T cells from PBMCs, collected from culture after CMV antigen stimulation. This sequence joins TRBV13 and TRBJ2-7, with 8 bases lining up with TRBD2. This clonotype was obtained from a human donor in good health (CMV status not recorded). Some clones in this sample may be carry-over from other donors' samples. The DNA for the CDR3 is TGTGCCAGCAGCGCTAACCCGGGGGGGCAAGAGCAGTACGTC. This codes for CASSANPGGQEQYV.